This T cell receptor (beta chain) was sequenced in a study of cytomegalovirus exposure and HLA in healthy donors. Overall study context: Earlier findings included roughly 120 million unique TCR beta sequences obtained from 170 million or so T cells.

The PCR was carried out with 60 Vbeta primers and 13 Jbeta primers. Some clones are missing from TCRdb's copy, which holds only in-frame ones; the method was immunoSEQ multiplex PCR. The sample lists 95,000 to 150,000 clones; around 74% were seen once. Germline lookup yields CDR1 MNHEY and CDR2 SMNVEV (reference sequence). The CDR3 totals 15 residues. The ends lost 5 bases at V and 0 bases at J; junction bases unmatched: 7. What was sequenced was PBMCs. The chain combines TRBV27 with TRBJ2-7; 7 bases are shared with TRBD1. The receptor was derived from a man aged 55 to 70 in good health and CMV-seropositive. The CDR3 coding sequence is TGTGCCAGCAGTCCCGGACAGGCAAACTCCTACGAGCAGTACTTC. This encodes CASSPGQANSYEQYF.